Shown below are 16 T cell receptor beta chains from a single sample sequenced in a study of blood T cell repertoires in COVID-19. Sequencing used immunoSEQ multiplex PCR; TCRdb keeps in-frame clones, though not all of them. The table records about 200,000 clones, 70% to 90% of them present only once. The material sequenced was peripheral blood. These receptors originate from a woman aged 80 or older with acute or convalescent COVID-19.

This rearrangement joins TRBV30 to TRBJ1-5, with 7 bases fitting TRBD1. Germline V gives CDR1 GTSNPN, CDR2 SVGIG (reference sequence). This CDR3 comprises 13 residues. The V gene end was trimmed by 2 bases and the J gene end by 4 bases; junction bases not matched to a gene: 2. The CDR3 protein is CAWSSDRNQPQHF. CDR3 DNA: TGTGCCTGGAGTTCGGACAGGAATCAGCCCCAGCATTTT.

The CDR3 is CASSRRDRVNSPLHF. The CDR3 nucleotides read TGTGCCAGCAGCAGAAGGGACAGGGTAAATTCACCCCTCCACTTT. The chain links TRBV11-2 to TRBJ1-6, with 9 nucleotides matching TRBD1. Per germline, CDR1 SGHAT and CDR2 FQNNGV. This CDR3 region has 15 residues. V lost 5 bases, J lost 7 bases, and 6 bases stayed unmatched.

This clone was counted once. CDR3 sequence: CASSFRETQYF. The DNA for the CDR3 is TGTGCCAGCAGTTTCCGAGAGACCCAGTACTTC. V is TRBV12-3 or TRBV12-4 and J is TRBJ2-5; no clear D. The CDR3 has 11 residues. Trimming removed 3 bases from V and 4 bases from J, with 3 bases in between.

Here the CDR3 DNA reads TGTGCCAGCAGCCAAGAGTCTAGCGGACCCTACGAGCAGTACTTC. Translation: CASSQESSGPYEQYF. V gene TRBV3-1 (or the pseudogene TRBV3-2) combines with J gene TRBJ2-7; 7 bases map to TRBD2. V shed 0 bases and J 2 bases; nucleotides not matched to a gene: 4. Germline values: CDR1 LGHDT, CDR2 YNNKEL (reference sequence). CDR3 length: 15 residues.

The count of this clone is one. The sample holds other DNA sequences that translate to the same CDR3. This chain joins TRBV2 and TRBJ2-5; D unclear. Trimming stripped 4 bases from V and 2 bases from J, with 5 bases between. Germline CDR1 SNHLY, CDR2 FYNNEI. The CDR3 has 12 amino acids. CDR3 amino acids: CASSVRQETQYF. The CDR3 DNA reads TGTGCCAGCAGTGTCCGGCAAGAGACCCAGTACTTC.

This chain joins TRBV11-3 and TRBJ1-4, with D unclear. The germline V and J ends were trimmed by 2 bases and 5 bases, with 9 bases remaining between them. Germline CDR1 reads SGHNT; CDR2 reads YENEEA. The CDR3 extends over 14 amino acids. The CDR3 DNA follows: TGTGCCAGCAGCTTACAGGCTTTCAATGAAAAACTGTTTTTT. Translation: CASSLQAFNEKLFF.

This chain joins TRBV15 and TRBJ2-3; D gene uncertain. This CDR3 comprises 12 residues. CDR1 and CDR2 (germline): LNHNV, YYDKDF (reference sequence). V dropped 3 bases and J dropped 6 bases, with 7 bases sitting between them. This CDR3 is CATSSAQDTQYF. The CDR3 DNA is TGTGCCACCAGCAGCGCCCAGGATACGCAGTATTTT.

The V call is TRBV3-1 (or the pseudogene TRBV3-2), the J call TRBJ1-4; 7 bases line up with TRBD1. Germline CDR1 is LGHDT and CDR2 is YNNKEL (reference sequence). V trimming: 4 bases; J trimming: 5 bases; junction bases outside the gene matches: 4. This CDR3 region has 14 residues. CDR3 sequence: CASSPTGRNEKLFF. CDR3 DNA: TGTGCCAGCAGCCCGACAGGGCGGAATGAAAAACTGTTTTTT.

The rearrangement joins TRBV19 to TRBJ2-5, with D perhaps matching TRBD1 (5 bases). The CDR3 spans 12 residues. Germline assignment: CDR1 LNHDA and CDR2 SQIVND (reference sequence). V was shortened by 5 bases and J by 5 bases, with 9 bases between the two germline ends. CDR3 sequence reads: CASSPGMETQYF. The CDR3 nucleotides are TGTGCCAGTAGTCCAGGGATGGAGACCCAGTACTTC.

The chain has TRBV7-2 and TRBJ2-7; no definite D call. Germline loops: CDR1 SGHTA, CDR2 FQGNSA. V was clipped by 4 bases and J by 3 bases, with 10 bases between them. This CDR3 has 13 amino acids. CDR3 DNA sequence: TGTGCCAGCAGCTCGAACACCCTCTACGAGCAGTACTTC. Translated: CASSSNTLYEQYF.

This chain connects TRBV5-6 to TRBJ1-6; 7 nucleotides match TRBD1. From germline, CDR1 is SGHDT and CDR2 YYEEEE. V lost 2 bases, J lost 5 bases, and 7 bases stayed unmatched. The CDR3 sequence is 16 residues long. The CDR3 loop reads CASSFTGVRNNSPLHF. CDR3 nucleotide sequence: TGTGCCAGCAGCTTTACAGGGGTTCGGAATAATTCACCCCTCCACTTT.

The CDR3 loop reads CASSRDYTETQYF. The CDR3 bases are TGTGCCAGCAGCCGGGACTATACGGAGACCCAGTACTTC. The rearrangement links TRBV2 to TRBJ2-5; 7 bases map to TRBD2. CDR3 length: 13 amino acids. Germline assignment: CDR1 SNHLY and CDR2 FYNNEI. Trimming at V came to 6 bases and at J to 5 bases, leaving 6 bases not matched to a gene.

V usage is TRBV19 and J usage is TRBJ1-3, with TRBD1 matching over 8 bases. Germline V gene lookup returns CDR1 LNHDA and CDR2 SQIVND (reference sequence). J was trimmed by 4 bases and V by 4 bases; bases with no gene match: 6. This CDR3 contains 15 residues. Written as DNA, the CDR3 is TGTGCCAGTAGTACTCAGGGGGCAGGCGGAAACACCATATATTTT. It encodes CASSTQGAGGNTIYF. The full variable domain, in which reference TRBV19 and TRBJ1-3 provide the parts outside the CDR3, is DGGITQSPKYLFRKEGQNVTLSCEQNLNHDAMYWYRQDPGQGLRLIYYSQIVNDFQKGDIAEGYSVSREKKESFPLTVTSAQKNPTAFYLCASSTQGAGGNTIYFGEGSWLTVV.

The CDR3 is CASSLNPGPNSPLHF. CDR3 nucleotide sequence: TGTGCCAGCAGCTTAAATCCAGGGCCTAATTCACCCCTCCACTTT. The chain uses TRBV7-8 and TRBJ1-6; D perhaps matches TRBD1 (5 bases). The CDR3 extends over 15 amino acids. Germline V gene lookup returns CDR1 SGHVS and CDR2 FQNEAQ. The germline V and J ends were trimmed by 2 bases and 6 bases, with 11 bases remaining between them. Variable domain in full (rest from reference TRBV7-8 and TRBJ1-6): GAGVSQSPRYKVAKRGQDVALRCDPISGHVSLFWYQQALGQGPEFLTYFQNEAQLDKSGLPSDRFFAERPEGSVSTLKIQRTQQEDSAVYLCASSLNPGPNSPLHFGNGTRLTVT.

V gene TRBV6-5 combines with J gene TRBJ1-1; possibly TRBD1 for D (5 bases). The CDR3 is 13 amino acids. V was clipped by 0 bases and J by 11 bases, with 13 bases between them. Germline V gene sequence: CDR1 MNHEY, CDR2 SVGAGI. The CDR3 bases are TGTGCCAGCAGTTACTCACGAGCAGGGTCGGCTTTCTTT. Amino acid sequence: CASSYSRAGSAFF.

This CDR3 reads CASSNRLAGGETQYF. In nucleotides, the CDR3 is TGTGCCAGCAGTAATCGACTAGCTGGGGGGGAGACCCAGTACTTC. The V and J genes are TRBV6-5 and TRBJ2-5; 7 bases align to TRBD2. The CDR3 sequence is 15 residues long. With 5 bases clipped from V and 5 bases from J, the junction kept 11 bases outside the gene matches. Germline loops: CDR1 MNHEY, CDR2 SVGAGI.